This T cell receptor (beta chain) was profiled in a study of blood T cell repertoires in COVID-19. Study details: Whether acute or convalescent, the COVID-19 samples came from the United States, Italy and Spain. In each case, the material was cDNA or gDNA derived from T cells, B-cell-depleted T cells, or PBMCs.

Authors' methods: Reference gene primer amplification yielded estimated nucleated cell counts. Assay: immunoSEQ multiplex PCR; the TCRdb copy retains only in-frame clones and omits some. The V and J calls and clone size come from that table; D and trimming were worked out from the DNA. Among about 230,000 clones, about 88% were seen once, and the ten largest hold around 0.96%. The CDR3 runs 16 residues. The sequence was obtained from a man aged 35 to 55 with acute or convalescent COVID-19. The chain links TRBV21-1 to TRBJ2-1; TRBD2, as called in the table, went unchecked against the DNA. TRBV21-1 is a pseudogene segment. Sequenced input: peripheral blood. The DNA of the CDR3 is TGTGCCAGCAGCACGGGAGAGCGGGGGAGCTACAATGAGCAGTTCTTC. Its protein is CASSTGERGSYNEQFF.